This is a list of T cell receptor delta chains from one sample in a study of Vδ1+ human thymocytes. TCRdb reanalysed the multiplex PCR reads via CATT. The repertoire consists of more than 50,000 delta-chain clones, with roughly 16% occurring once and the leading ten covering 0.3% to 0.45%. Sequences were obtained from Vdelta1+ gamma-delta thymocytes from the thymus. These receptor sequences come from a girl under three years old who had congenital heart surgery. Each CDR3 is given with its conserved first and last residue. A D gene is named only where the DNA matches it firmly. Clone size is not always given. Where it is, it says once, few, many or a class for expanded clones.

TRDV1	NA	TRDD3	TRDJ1	TGTGCTCTTGGGGAACTATCGTTCCCTTGGGGTGGGGGAACCCCCATGAGGAAACTCATCTTT	CALGELSFPWGGGTPMRKLIF
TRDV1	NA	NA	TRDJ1	TGTGCTCTTGGGGAATCTGAGTCCCTTCCTACAACTGGGGGACCGTTCTTACCGTACACCGATAAACTCATCTTT	CALGESESLPTTGGPFLPYTDKLIF
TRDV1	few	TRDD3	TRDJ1	TGTGCTCTTGGGAGAAGGGATTGGGGGATACGGGAACTCATCTTT	CALGRRDWGIRELIF
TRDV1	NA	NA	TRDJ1	TGTGCTCTTGGGGAAGGATCCTACGCCCTGGGGGTTCGGTACACCGATAAACTCATCTTT	CALGEGSYALGVRYTDKLIF
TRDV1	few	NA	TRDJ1	TGTGCTCTTGGGGAAGGGTATCTGCGGGGGCCTGATAAACTCATCTTT	CALGEGYLRGPDKLIF
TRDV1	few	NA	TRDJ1	TGTGCTCTTGGGGGCGCTAGGGCCCCTTACACCGATAAACTCATCTTT	CALGGARAPYTDKLIF
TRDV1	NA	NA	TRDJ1	TGTGCTCTTTGGGAACTAAGGGGATCCAGCGACACCGATAAACTCATCTTT	CALWELRGSSDTDKLIF
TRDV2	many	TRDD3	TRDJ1	TGTGCCTGTGACATCGTACTGGGGGACGCTTACACCGATAAACTCATCTTT	CACDIVLGDAYTDKLIF
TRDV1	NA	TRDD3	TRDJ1	TGTGCTCTTGGGGGCCCAGCGGAGGACTGGGGGATACGGCGCGGTATTACCGATAAACTCATCTTT	CALGGPAEDWGIRRGITDKLIF
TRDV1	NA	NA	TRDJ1	TGTGCTCTTGGGGAACTCTGCCTTCGGTACACCGATAAACTCATCTTT	CALGELCLRYTDKLIF
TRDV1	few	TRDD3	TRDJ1	TGTGCTCTTGGGACCCCGAGAGGAGCTTACTGGGGGATACGGACCGATAAACTCATCTTT	CALGTPRGAYWGIRTDKLIF
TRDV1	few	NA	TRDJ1	TGTGCTCTTGGGAAAGGCCTCTACGCCCCGGTAAAGTACACCGATAAACTCATCTTT	CALGKGLYAPVKYTDKLIF
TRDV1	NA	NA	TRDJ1	TGTGCTCTTGGGGAATTCCCCCCTCCCTGGCCTCCGTACACCGATAAACTCATCTTT	CALGEFPPPWPPYTDKLIF
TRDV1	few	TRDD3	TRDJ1	TGTGCTCTTGGGGAACTCCGATTGGGGCGAACGGGGGATACGGTCGATAAACTCATCTTT	CALGELRLGRTGDTVDKLIF
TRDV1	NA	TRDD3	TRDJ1	TGTGCTCTTGGGGAACTGAAGGGATACGCGGACATTCTGTTCGATAAACTCATCTTT	CALGELKGYADILFDKLIF
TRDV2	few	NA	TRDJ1	TGTGCCTGTGACCTACCGGTTCCTGGGCAGTACACCGATAAACTCATCTTT	CACDLPVPGQYTDKLIF
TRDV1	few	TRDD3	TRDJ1	TGTGCTCTTGGGGAACTGGATTCCCCCGTAACCCACTGGGGGATCCTGACCGATAAACTCATCTTT	CALGELDSPVTHWGILTDKLIF
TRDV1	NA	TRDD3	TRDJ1	TGTGCTCTTGGCGGCCCTGGGGGATCCGATAAACCCATCTTT	CALGGPGGSDKPIF
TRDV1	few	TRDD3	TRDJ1	TGTGCTCTTGGGGAATCGGGAGGGATACGGAAGTACACCGATAAACTCATCTTT	CALGESGGIRKYTDKLIF
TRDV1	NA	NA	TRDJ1	TGTGCTCTTGGGTCCCCCCAGCTCCCTCCTCGTGGGATGTACACCGATAAACTCATCTTT	CALGSPQLPPRGMYTDKLIF
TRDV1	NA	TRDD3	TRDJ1	TGTGCTCTTGGGGAACTAACTGGAGAATCCCCTCCTGGGGGGTACACCGATAAACTCATCTTT	CALGELTGESPPGGYTDKLIF
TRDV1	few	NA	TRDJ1	TGTGCTCTTGGGGAACTAGCCAAGGCCCCATCGTGTAAACTCATCTTT	CALGELAKAPSCKLIF
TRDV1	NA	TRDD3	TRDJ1	TGTGCTCTTGGGGAAGCCCATGGGATACTGGCCGATAAACTCATCTTT	CALGEAHGILADKLIF
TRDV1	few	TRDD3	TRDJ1	TGTGCTCTTGGGGTCCTCCGGGGGGGGATACCTTCACTAGGATCCACCGATAAACCCATCTTT	CALGVLRGGIPSLGSTDKPIF
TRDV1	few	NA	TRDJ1	TGTGCTCTTGGGGAATTGGTGGATTCCACCGATAAACTCATCTTT	CALGELVDSTDKLIF
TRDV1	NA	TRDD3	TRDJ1	TGTGCTCTTGGGGAACTAACCCTAGCTGGGGGATTATCGCGGTACACCGATAAACTCATCTTT	CALGELTLAGGLSRYTDKLIF
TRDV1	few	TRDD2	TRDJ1	TGTGCTCTTGGGGAACGGTTCCTTCCTAGGCTTAAACTCATCTTT	CALGERFLPRLKLIF
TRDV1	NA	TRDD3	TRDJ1	TGTGCTCTTGGGGAGCCAGGGCTGGGGGACGTACCCGATAAACTCATCTTT	CALGEPGLGDVPDKLIF
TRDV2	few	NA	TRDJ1	TGTGCCTGTGACACCGGCCTCCTGGAGGATGGCGATAAACTCATCTTT	CACDTGLLEDGDKLIF
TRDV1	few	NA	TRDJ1	TGTGCTCTTGGGGAACTTCCCCACGGTGGACTCATCTTT	CALGELPHGGLIF
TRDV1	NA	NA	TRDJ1	TGTGCTCTTGGGGAATCACTTCCTTCCTACACCCTGTACTGGGGGACATACACCGATAAACTCATCTTT	CALGESLPSYTLYWGTYTDKLIF
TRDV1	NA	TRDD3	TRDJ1	TGTGCTCTTGGGGAACCACGGGGCCCTTTCTTGTTAGGGGGGGATTCCCTTGTCGGTTGGACCGATAAACTCATCTTT	CALGEPRGPFLLGGDSLVGWTDKLIF
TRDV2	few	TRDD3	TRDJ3	TGTGCCTGTGACTCGTACTGGTTGGGGGATACTGCCCCGACCTGGGACACCCGACAGATGTTTTTC	CACDSYWLGDTAPTWDTRQMFF
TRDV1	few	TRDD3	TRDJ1	TGTGCTCTTGGGGAACTCGGGATACGGTTACTGAATAAACTCATCTTT	CALGELGIRLLNKLIF
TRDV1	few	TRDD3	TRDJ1	TGTGCTCTTGGGGAACCTTCTTTCCGTCTTAACGATTGGGGGATACGCTGCATGGTTTACACCGATAAACTCATCTTT	CALGEPSFRLNDWGIRCMVYTDKLIF
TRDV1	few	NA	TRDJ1	TGTGCTCTTGGGAACTCTCCTTTGGCTACGGGGTCGTTGGCGGCCGATAAACTCATCTTT	CALGNSPLATGSLAADKLIF
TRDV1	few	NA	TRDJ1	TGTGCTCTTGGGGAACTATACAAGGAGGATCCGGGATACACCGATAAACTCATCTTT	CALGELYKEDPGYTDKLIF
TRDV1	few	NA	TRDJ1	TGTGCTCTTGGGGAAAGGTCTAGGCTCCTTCTCCCCTCGTGGGTGATCTACACCGATAAACTCATCTTT	CALGERSRLLLPSWVIYTDKLIF
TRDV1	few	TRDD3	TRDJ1	TGTGCTCTTGGGGAACGAACGGATTCACCCTTACTGGGGCACAAACCCTCCCATACCGATAAACTCATCTTT	CALGERTDSPLLGHKPSHTDKLIF
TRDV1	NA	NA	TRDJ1	TGTGCTCTTGGGGGTCTTTGGCCCCAAAGGGGGTGGGATCACAACACCGATAAACTCATCTTT	CALGGLWPQRGWDHNTDKLIF
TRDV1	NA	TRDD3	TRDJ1	TGTGCTTTCTGGGGTACTGGGGGCGGAAAGTACCACGATAAACTCATCTTT	CAFWGTGGGKYHDKLIF
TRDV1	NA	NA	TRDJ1	TGTGCTCTCGACCGTCAGTCCCCGAACGTGGGCACCGATAAACTCATCTTT	CALDRQSPNVGTDKLIF
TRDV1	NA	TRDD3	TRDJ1	TGTGCTCTTGGGGAAGGTCCGTACTGGGGGATACGCAGACGGTACACCGATAAACTCATCTTT	CALGEGPYWGIRRRYTDKLIF
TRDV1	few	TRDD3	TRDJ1	TGTGCTCTTGGGGAACCGCGACACCTGGGGGACGTGCAGGATAAACTCATCTTT	CALGEPRHLGDVQDKLIF
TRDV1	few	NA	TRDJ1	TGTGCTCTTGGGGAACGCCGTGCTGGGGACTCGGGCGATAAACTCATCTTT	CALGERRAGDSGDKLIF
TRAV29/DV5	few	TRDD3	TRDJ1	TGTGCGAGGAGGATACGGGTTAAGCTCATCTTT	CARRIRVKLIF
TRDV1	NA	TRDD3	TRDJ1	TGTGCTCTTGGGGATACTCCCGCCCACTGGGGGTGCGGGGAACTCATCTTT	CALGDTPAHWGCGELIF
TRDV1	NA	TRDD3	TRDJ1	TGTGCTCTTGTGTTACGGCGTACTGGGGGCGAGTACACCGATAAACTCATCTTT	CALVLRRTGGEYTDKLIF
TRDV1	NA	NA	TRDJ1	TGTGCTCTTGGGGAACTAACGCCGTGGGGACCGTACTGGGTATTCGACGGTCATAAACTCATCTTT	CALGELTPWGPYWVFDGHKLIF
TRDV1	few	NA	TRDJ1	TGTGCTCTTGGGGAAGGATTTTATTTCAACACCGATAAACTCATCTTT	CALGEGFYFNTDKLIF
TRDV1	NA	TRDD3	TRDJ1	TGTGCTCTTGGGGAAGCTGGTCCTGGGGGACACGATAAACTCATCTTT	CALGEAGPGGHDKLIF
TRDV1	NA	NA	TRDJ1	TGTGCTCTTGGGGAACTAACGGGTCCTCCTAGCTCCTGGGATTACACCGATAAACTCATCTTT	CALGELTGPPSSWDYTDKLIF
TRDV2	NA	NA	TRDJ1	TGTGCCTGTGACACCGGTTCAGGGCTGGAACTCATCTTT	CACDTGSGLELIF
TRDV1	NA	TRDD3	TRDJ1	TGTGCTCTTGGGGATCCTTCCGTCCTACTGGGGGATTCAACCGATAAACTCATCTTT	CALGDPSVLLGDSTDKLIF
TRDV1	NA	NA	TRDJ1	TGTGCTCTTGGGGAACTAGTACCGGGGGCTTCCGATAAACTCATCTTT	CALGELVPGASDKLIF
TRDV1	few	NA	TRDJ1	TGTGCTCTTGGGGAACTAGGCCCTCTTACCCTTTACACCGATAAACTCATCTTT	CALGELGPLTLYTDKLIF
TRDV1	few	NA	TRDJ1	TGTGCTCTTGGGGATTGCAAGGACATCGGATCCTCCCTTGGTAAACTCATCTTT	CALGDCKDIGSSLGKLIF